This paragraph reports one T cell receptor (beta chain). Its target is unknown. The data were taken from a study of shared clonotypes between healthy human individuals. About the research overall: With ages of 18 to 49, the donors were a couple of women and a few men. Regarding the study as a whole: Naive CD4 clonotypes were shared across a few donors at approximately 5.3%. An anticipated effect of sequencing depth on clonotype sharing among donors was recognized.

Data came from immunoSEQ multiplex PCR; TCRdb stores just in-frame clones and leaves some out. In the table there are around 1.9 million clones, 85% to 95% of which are singletons. As defined, naive CD8 cells were CD45RO-negative and positively selected for CCR7, with terminally differentiated effector memory CD45RA+ cells excluded. There are 19 residues in the CDR3. Trimming removed 1 base from V and 4 bases from J; junction bases left unmatched: 11. Looked up from germline, CDR1 is SGHAT and CDR2 is FQNNGV. The TCR comes from a young man in good health. Some clones in this sample may be carry-over from other donors' samples. Sequencing input: naive CD8+ T cells from PBMCs. This rearrangement joins TRBV11-2 to TRBJ2-6, with 9 bases identical to TRBD1. The CDR3 DNA reads as TGTGCCAGCAGCTTAGGGGAGGGGGACAGGGTGGCCGGGGCCAACGTCCTGACTTTC. Translating gives CASSLGEGDRVAGANVLTF.